The 13 T cell receptor beta chains presented below share a single source sample, sequenced in a study of blood T cell repertoires in COVID-19 (dated by TCRdb to about 2020). Receptor libraries were prepared by the immunoSEQ multiplex PCR assay. Imported from immuneACCESS, the table was reduced by TCRdb to in-frame sequences with V and J called. These copies leave out some clones; in studies compared against another copy, an unresolved V gene accounts for under half, and the cause of the remainder is not known. The sample profile shows roughly 80,000 clones; around four fifths of them were found once. The ten top clones hold approximately 8.7% of the sample. Sample: peripheral blood. The receptors shown here come from a human donor in a cohort sampled during active COVID-19.

The chain has TRBV9 and TRBJ2-5; 8 bases fit TRBD2. Trimming at V came to 4 bases and at J to 6 bases, leaving 8 bases not matched to a gene. Germline V gives CDR1 SGDLS, CDR2 YYNGEE. The CDR3 extends over 14 amino acids. CDR3 nucleotide sequence: TGTGCCAGCAGCCCCCTCGGGGGGGGGAAGACCCAGTACTTC. Translated: CASSPLGGGKTQYF. Full variable domain (outside the CDR3, taken from reference TRBV9 and TRBJ2-5): DSGVTQTPKHLITATGQRVTLRCSPRSGDLSVYWYQQSLDQGLQFLIQYYNGEERAKGNILERFSAQQFPDLHSELNLSSLELGDSALYFCASSPLGGGKTQYFGPGTRLLVL.

The table lists this clone with a count of one. The CDR3 reads CASSYGPYEQYF. CDR3 in DNA: TGTGCCAGCAGCTATGGCCCCTACGAGCAGTACTTC. The J gene is TRBJ2-7, the V gene TRBV7-2; D uncertain. The CDR3 consists of 12 residues. The germline V and J ends were trimmed by 4 bases and 2 bases, with 6 bases remaining between them. Per the germline V gene, CDR1 is SGHTA and CDR2 is FQGNSA. The entire variable domain, with the rest obtained from reference TRBV7-2 and TRBJ2-7, is as follows: GAGVSQSPSNKVTEKGKDVELRCDPISGHTALYWYRQSLGQGLEFLIYFQGNSAPDKSGLPSDRFSAERTGGSVSTLTIQRTQQEDSAVYLCASSYGPYEQYFGPGTRLTVT.

The J gene is TRBJ2-5, the V gene TRBV9, with D hard to call. V lost 0 bases, J lost 0 bases, and 6 bases lay in between. This CDR3 contains 14 residues. CDR1 is SGDLS, CDR2 YYNGEE, per germline. CDR3 sequence reads: CASSVGANQETQYF. The CDR3 DNA reads as TGTGCCAGCAGCGTAGGAGCCAACCAAGAGACCCAGTACTTC.

The chain combines TRBV9 with TRBJ1-5, with 9 bases aligning to TRBD1. Germline V gene sequence: CDR1 SGDLS, CDR2 YYNGEE. CDR3 length: 15 residues. After removal of 4 bases from V and 4 bases from J, the junction contained 6 bases not matched to a gene. This CDR3 reads CASSKWDRVNQPQHF. CDR3 DNA sequence: TGTGCCAGCAGCAAATGGGACAGGGTAAATCAGCCCCAGCATTTT.

The chain uses TRBV24-1 and TRBJ2-3; D is perhaps TRBD2 (6 bases). V lost 4 bases and J 1 base, leaving 14 bases between the germline ends. The CDR3 is 16 amino acids. Germline V gene lookup returns CDR1 KGHDR and CDR2 SFDVKD. As DNA, the CDR3 is TGTGCCACCAGTGAAGGTCGGGAGCTGGGCACAGATACGCAGTATTTT. The encoded protein is CATSEGRELGTDTQYF.

V is TRBV24-1 and J is TRBJ2-4; 8 positions agree with TRBD2. Looked up from germline, CDR1 is KGHDR and CDR2 is SFDVKD. The CDR3 runs 16 residues. The trim removed 3 bases at V and 8 bases at J, leaving 11 bases unmatched. DNA of the CDR3: TGTGCCACCAGTGATCCCAGCGGGAGAGGTGGAGACATTCAGTACTTC. Its translation: CATSDPSGRGGDIQYF.

V gene TRBV18 combines with J gene TRBJ1-4, with 9 bases fitting TRBD1. The CDR3 has 15 amino acids. Germline V gives CDR1 KGHSH, CDR2 LQKENI. J lost 4 bases, V lost 3 bases, and 3 bases had no gene match. The CDR3 here is CASSPPGQGNEKLFF. The DNA of the CDR3 is TGTGCCAGCTCACCGCCGGGACAGGGTAATGAAAAACTGTTTTTT.

The chain combines TRBV28 with TRBJ2-3; weak D call: TRBD2 (6 bases). The CDR3 length is 16 residues. The V gene's germline CDR1 is MDHEN and CDR2 SYDVKM. Deletions cut 3 bases from V and 0 bases from J, with 13 bases between. CDR3 DNA: TGTGCCAGCAGTTTGTTGGCGGGAACCAGCACAGATACGCAGTATTTT. Amino acids: CASSLLAGTSTDTQYF. The variable domain in full, completed from reference TRBV28 and TRBJ2-3, reads DVKVTQSSRYLVKRTGEKVFLECVQDMDHENMFWYRQDPGLGLRLIYFSYDVKMKEKGDIPEGYSVSREKKERFSLILESASTNQTSMYLCASSLLAGTSTDTQYFGPGTRLTVL.

This sequence joins TRBV7-8 and TRBJ1-1; D not resolved. Germline-derived CDR1 and CDR2 are SGHVS and FQNEAQ. CDR3 length equals 15 residues. The V end was cut by 2 bases, the J end by 0 bases, with 10 bases between. CDR3 protein: CASSLSGQMNTEAFF. The CDR3 DNA follows: TGTGCCAGCAGCTTATCTGGGCAGATGAACACTGAAGCTTTCTTT.

This chain joins TRBV7-2 and TRBJ2-5; TRBD1 aligns across 7 bases. V lost 5 bases to trimming and J lost 5 bases; unmatched junction nucleotides: 8. CDR3 length: 14 amino acids. The germline CDR1 and CDR2 sequences are SGHTA and FQGNSA. The CDR3 spells CASSLGQLGETQYF. As DNA, the CDR3 is TGTGCCAGCAGCCTGGGACAGCTCGGGGAGACCCAGTACTTC. Full variable domain (missing parts from reference TRBV7-2 and TRBJ2-5): GAGVSQSPSNKVTEKGKDVELRCDPISGHTALYWYRQSLGQGLEFLIYFQGNSAPDKSGLPSDRFSAERTGGSVSTLTIQRTQQEDSAVYLCASSLGQLGETQYFGPGTRLLVL.

The chain is built from TRBV30 and TRBJ2-3, with TRBD2 identical over 9 bases. V dropped 4 bases and J dropped 2; count of bases not matched to a gene: 4. This CDR3 contains 14 residues. Germline CDR1 GTSNPN, CDR2 SVGIG (reference sequence). The CDR3 loop reads CAWNLAGATDTQYF. CDR3 in DNA: TGTGCCTGGAACTTAGCGGGAGCCACAGATACGCAGTATTTT.

The chain recombines TRBV19 with TRBJ2-7; 8 nucleotides match TRBD1. CDR3 size: 15 residues. V dropped 5 bases and J dropped 3; count of bases not matched to a gene: 9. Germline V CDR1 and CDR2: LNHDA, SQIVND (reference sequence). For the CDR3, the DNA is TGTGCCAGTAGTCGGTTCCTCGGACAGGGCTACGAGCAGTACTTC. Its protein product is CASSRFLGQGYEQYF.

The chain recombines TRBV6-5 with TRBJ1-4; D is unresolved. Trimming left V 7 bases short and J 5 bases short, with 11 bases between. The germline V gene encodes CDR1 MNHEY and CDR2 SVGAGI. The CDR3 spans 13 residues. The CDR3 DNA reads as TGTGCCAGCAATGCCTATTCGAATGAAAAACTGTTTTTT. Translating gives CASNAYSNEKLFF.